This T cell receptor (beta chain) was recorded in a study of T cell repertoires in cytomegalovirus infection. Study as a whole: Epitope selection comprised recently identified HLA-C-restricted CMV epitopes and well-studied HLA-B-restricted CMV epitopes. CMV infection plus the matching HLA type was flagged by public TCR beta signatures.

The CDR3 sequence is 10 residues long. The germline V gene has CDR1 DFQATT and CDR2 SNEGSKA (reference sequence). TCRdb reprocessed the reads via MiXCR and lists one record per CDR3 protein. The repertoire has 140,000 to 150,000 distinct CDR3 sequences, 32% of them found once; the top ten carry about 50%. Study results and limitations: Across the ex vivo response, the dominant clonotypes were HLA-C-restricted CMV-specific TCR beta clonotypes.

In regard to this clonotype: Its antigen remains unidentified. An end of the junction differs from the germline gene, which may be a read error.

Here the sequenced sample was CD8+ T cells from cultured PBMCs, taken from culture after CMV antigen stimulation. The gene calls are TRBV20-1 and TRBJ2-1; 7 positions match TRBD2. The TCR comes from a human donor in good health (CMV status not recorded). Some clones in this sample may be carry-over from other donors' samples. CDR3 residues: CAGDNNEQFF. CDR3 nucleotides: TGTGCGGGGGATAACAATGAGCAGTTCTTC.